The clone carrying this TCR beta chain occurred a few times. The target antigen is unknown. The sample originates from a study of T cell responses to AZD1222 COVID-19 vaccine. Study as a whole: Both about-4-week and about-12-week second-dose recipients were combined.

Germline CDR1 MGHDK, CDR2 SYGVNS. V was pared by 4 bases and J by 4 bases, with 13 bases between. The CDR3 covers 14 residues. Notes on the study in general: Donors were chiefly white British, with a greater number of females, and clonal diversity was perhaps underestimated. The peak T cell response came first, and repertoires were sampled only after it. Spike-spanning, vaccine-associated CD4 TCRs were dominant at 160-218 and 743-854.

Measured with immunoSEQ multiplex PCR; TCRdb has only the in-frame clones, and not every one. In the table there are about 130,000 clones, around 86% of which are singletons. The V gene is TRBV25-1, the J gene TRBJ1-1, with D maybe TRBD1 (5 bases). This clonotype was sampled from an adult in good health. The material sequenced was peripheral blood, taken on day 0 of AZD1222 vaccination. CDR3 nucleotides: TGTGCCAGCAGTGGGGGGGTTAGGGGCACTGAAGCTTTCTTT. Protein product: CASSGGVRGTEAFF.